The clone carrying this T cell receptor (beta chain) was found once. Its antigen is not identified. This sample was taken from a study of shared clonotypes between healthy human individuals. Turning to the study itself: Each donor had three CD4 naive, three CD4 memory, two CD8 naive and one CD8 memory plate.

The CDR3 sequence is 14 residues long. The V gene's germline CDR1 is SGHDN and CDR2 FVKESK. With 7 bases removed from V and 5 bases from J, the gap between germline ends came to 17 bases. Libraries were prepared by immunoSEQ multiplex PCR; TCRdb keeps only in-frame clonotypes and omits some of them. The sample yields under 2.5 million clones, under 95% seen once. Study findings and constraints: Investigators collected only blood, and repertoires in tissues likely differ.

What was sequenced was naive CD4+ T cells from PBMCs. Described subset: CD45RA+ positively selected. The rearrangement links TRBV14 to TRBJ2-5; tentatively, D is TRBD2 (5 bases). The source is a man between 18 and 29 years old in good health. Some clones in this sample may be carry-over from other donors' samples. CDR3 protein: CASTLGVNRETQYF. The CDR3 DNA follows: TGTGCCAGCACCCTCGGGGTAAATCGGGAGACCCAGTACTTC.